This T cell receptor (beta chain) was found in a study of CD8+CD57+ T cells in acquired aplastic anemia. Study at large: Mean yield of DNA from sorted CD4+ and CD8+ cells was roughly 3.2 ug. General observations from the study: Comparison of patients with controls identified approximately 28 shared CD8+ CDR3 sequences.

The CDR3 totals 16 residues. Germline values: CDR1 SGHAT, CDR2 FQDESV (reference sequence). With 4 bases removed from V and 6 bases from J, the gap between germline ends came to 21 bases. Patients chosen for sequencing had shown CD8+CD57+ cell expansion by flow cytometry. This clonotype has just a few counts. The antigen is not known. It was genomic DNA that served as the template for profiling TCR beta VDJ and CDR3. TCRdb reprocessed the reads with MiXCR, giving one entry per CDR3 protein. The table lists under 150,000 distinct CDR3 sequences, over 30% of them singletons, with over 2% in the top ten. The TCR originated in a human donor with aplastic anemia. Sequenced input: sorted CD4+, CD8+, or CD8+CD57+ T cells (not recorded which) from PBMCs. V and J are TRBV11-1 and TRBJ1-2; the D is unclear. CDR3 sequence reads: CASSSGSFAARNGYTF. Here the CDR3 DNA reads TGTGCCAGCAGCTCCGGGTCTTTCGCCGCCAGGAATGGCTACACCTTC.